This TCR beta chain is drawn from a study of blood T cell repertoires in COVID-19. Study-wide background: COVID-19 samples, acute and convalescent, were from the United States, Italy and Spain. PBMCs, B-cell-depleted T cells, or T cells were the source of the cDNA or gDNA that made up the material.

CDR3 length: 13 amino acids. V gave up 6 bases and J gave up 7 bases; unmatched junction bases: 6. Germline CDR1 is SNHLY and CDR2 is FYNNEI. A Seattle source enrolled patients during active infection and followed them longitudinally. Profiled with immunoSEQ multiplex PCR; TCRdb holds only in-frame clones, not every one. The table lists around 260,000 clones, 80% to 90% of them singletons. The chain couples TRBV2 to TRBJ2-3; TRBD1 matches at 8 bases. The sample taken for sequencing was peripheral blood. This clonotype was sampled from a woman in her seventies with COVID-19, enrolled during active disease. CDR3 bases: TGTGCCAGCAGGGGACAGGCGGGATATACGCAGTATTTT. Its protein is CASRGQAGYTQYF. Complete variable domain (other parts from reference TRBV2 and TRBJ2-3): EPEVTQTPSHQVTQMGQEVILRCVPISNHLYFYWYRQILGQKVEFLVSFYNNEISEKSEIFDDQFSVERPDGSNFTLKIRSTKLEDSAMYFCASRGQAGYTQYFGPGTRLTVL.